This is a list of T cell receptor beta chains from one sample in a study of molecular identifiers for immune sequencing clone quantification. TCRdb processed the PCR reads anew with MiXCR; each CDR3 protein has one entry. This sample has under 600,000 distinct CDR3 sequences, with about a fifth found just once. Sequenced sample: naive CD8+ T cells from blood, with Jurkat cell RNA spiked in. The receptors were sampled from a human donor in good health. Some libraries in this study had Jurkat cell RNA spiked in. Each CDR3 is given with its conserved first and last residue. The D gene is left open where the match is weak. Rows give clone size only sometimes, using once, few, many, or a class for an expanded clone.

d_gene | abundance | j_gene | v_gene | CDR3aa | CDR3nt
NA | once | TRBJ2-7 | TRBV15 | CATSRDLGSSYEQYF | TGTGCCACCAGCAGAGATCTGGGGAGCTCCTACGAGCAGTACTTC
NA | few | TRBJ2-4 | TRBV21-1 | CASSNLVGQGAKNIQYF | NA
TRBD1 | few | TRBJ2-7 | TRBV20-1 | CSAGQGPGEQYF | TGCAGTGCTGGACAGGGCCCAGGCGAGCAGTACTTC
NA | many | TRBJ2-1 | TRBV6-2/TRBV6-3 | CASSYSKAVAPNEQFF | TGTGCCAGCAGTTACTCGAAGGCGGTAGCCCCAAATGAGCAGTTCTTC
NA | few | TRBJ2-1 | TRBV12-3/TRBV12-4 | CASSDSDRDEQFF | TGTGCCAGCAGCGACTCAGACAGAGATGAGCAGTTCTTC
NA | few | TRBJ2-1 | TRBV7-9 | CASSYKGSSGQLPHYNEQFF | TGTGCCAGCAGTTATAAGGGGTCGTCCGGGCAGCTCCCCCACTACAATGAGCAGTTCTTC
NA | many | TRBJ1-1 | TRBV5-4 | CASSNRDIRDIGGPF | TGTGCCAGCAGTAACAGAGATATCCGGGACATAGGAGGCCCCTTT
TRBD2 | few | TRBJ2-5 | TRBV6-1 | CASSDPTATSGTRYF | TGTGCCAGCAGTGACCCGACCGCGACGAGCGGGACCCGGTACTTC
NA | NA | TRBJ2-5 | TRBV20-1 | CSAKGRDTGETQYF | TGCAGTGCTAAAGGACGGGACACAGGAGAGACCCAGTACTTC
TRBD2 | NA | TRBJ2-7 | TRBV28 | CASSYPKTSGRAGHEQYF | TGTGCCAGCAGTTACCCCAAAACTAGCGGGAGGGCGGGCCACGAGCAGTACTTC
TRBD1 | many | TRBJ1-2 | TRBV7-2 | CASSSPGQSLYNYGYTF | TGTGCCAGCAGCTCACCGGGACAGAGCCTTTATAACTATGGCTACACCTTC
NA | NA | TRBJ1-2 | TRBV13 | CASSLGHIYGYTF | TGTGCCAGCAGCTTGGGACATATCTATGGCTACACCTTC
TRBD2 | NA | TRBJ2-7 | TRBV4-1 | CAGRASGGSPPYEQYF | TGCGCCGGCAGGGCTAGCGGGGGGTCACCACCCTACGAGCAGTACTTC
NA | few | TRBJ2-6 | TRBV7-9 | CASSSPTGLLSGANVLTF | TGTGCCAGCAGCTCTCCTACAGGGCTACTCTCTGGGGCCAACGTCCTGACTTTC
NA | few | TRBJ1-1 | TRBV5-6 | CASSLVRGTPEAFF | TGTGCCAGCAGCTTGGTACGAGGTACCCCTGAAGCTTTCTTT
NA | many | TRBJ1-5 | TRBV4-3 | CASSQDSGSNQPQHF | TGCGCCAGCAGCCAGGACTCTGGGAGCAATCAGCCCCAGCATTTT
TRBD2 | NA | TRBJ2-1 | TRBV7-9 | CASSFFTAGEGNEQFF | TGTGCCAGCAGCTTTTTCACGGCGGGAGAGGGGAATGAGCAGTTCTTC
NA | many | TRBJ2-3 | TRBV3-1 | CASSLKVEGDTQYF | TGTGCCAGCAGCCTCAAGGTGGAGGGTGATACGCAGTATTTT
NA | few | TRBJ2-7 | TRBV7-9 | CASSHQGTPYEQYF | TGTGCCAGCAGCCACCAGGGGACACCCTACGAGCAGTACTTC
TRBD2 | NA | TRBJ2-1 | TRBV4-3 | CASSQDRLAGGHNEQFF | TGCGCCAGCAGCCAAGATAGGCTAGCGGGGGGGCACAATGAGCAGTTCTTC
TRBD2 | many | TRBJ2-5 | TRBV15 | CATRPSGAQETQYF | TGTGCCACCAGGCCTAGCGGGGCACAAGAGACCCAGTACTTC
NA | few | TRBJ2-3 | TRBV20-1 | CSAGGEGVPDTQYF | TGCAGTGCTGGAGGGGAAGGGGTGCCGGATACGCAGTATTTT
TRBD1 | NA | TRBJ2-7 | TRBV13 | CASSLGLGTDPYEQYF | TGTGCCAGCAGCTTAGGCCTTGGGACAGACCCCTACGAGCAGTACTTC